Below, 12 T cell receptor beta chains from the same sample are listed, as sequenced in a study of early T cells in non-severe SARS-CoV-2 infection. TCRdb passed the 5' RACE reads through MiXCR, listing each CDR3 protein once. The data show 36,000 or so distinct CDR3 sequences, under 4.5% seen once. Sequencing was done on a sample of whole blood. The receptors were sampled from an adult who was a healthcare worker with PCR-confirmed SARS-CoV-2 infection or an uninfected control (not recorded which).

In its sample, this clonotype was seen a few times. Given a much more abundant clone one base away, this may be a read error. This chain joins TRBV5-1 and TRBJ2-1, with 10 positions matching TRBD2. Germline V gives CDR1 SGHRS, CDR2 YFSETQ. V lost 4 bases, J lost 4 bases, and 11 bases stayed unmatched. The CDR3 runs 17 residues. CDR3 protein: CASSIGLAASEYNEQFF. The CDR3, as DNA: TGCGCCAGCAGCATCGGACTAGCGGCAAGTGAGTACAATGAGCAGTTCTTC.

The CDR3 DNA follows: TGCGCCAGCACCGAATTTAGCGACACCGGGGAGCTGTTTTTT. As protein: CASTEFSDTGELFF. The V call is TRBV10-2, the J call TRBJ2-2; a weak D match, TRBD2 (5 bases). The CDR3 sequence is 14 residues long. V was pared by 7 bases and J by 3 bases, with 12 bases between. The germline gives CDR1 WSHSY, CDR2 SAAADI.

This clonotype was seen at least ten times. The chain is built from TRBV4-2 and TRBJ2-5; D perhaps matches TRBD2 (5 bases). Germline lookup yields CDR1 LGHNA and CDR2 YNFKEQ. The CDR3 loop spans 16 amino acids. V was cut by 0 bases and J by 5 bases, with 16 bases left in between. The CDR3 loop reads CASSQEGWARTETQYF. The CDR3 DNA reads as TGTGCCAGCAGCCAAGAAGGTTGGGCTAGGACTGAGACCCAGTACTTC.

This clonotype was seen ten or more times. The chain couples TRBV5-1 to TRBJ2-1; D may correspond to TRBD1 or TRBD2 (6 bases each). V gave up 5 bases and J gave up 0 bases, with 15 bases separating them. This CDR3 region has 16 residues. Germline CDR1 is SGHRS and CDR2 is YFSETQ. Here the CDR3 DNA reads TGCGCCAGCAGGGAGGGGGAAGGGAGCTCCTACAATGAGCAGTTCTTC. This gives the protein CASREGEGSSYNEQFF. Using reference TRBV5-1 and TRBJ2-1 for the parts outside the CDR3, the full variable domain is KAGVTQTPRYLIKTRGQQVTLSCSPISGHRSVSWYQQTPGQGLQFLFEYFSETQRNKGNFPGRFSGRQFSNSRSEMNVSTLELGDSALYLCASREGEGSSYNEQFFGPGTRLTVL.

The sample holds many counts of this clonotype. This chain links TRBV10-3 with TRBJ1-1; possible D gene TRBD1, 6 bases. This CDR3 comprises 15 residues. V lost 2 bases and J 0 bases, leaving 10 bases between the germline ends. CDR1 is ENHRY and CDR2 is SYGVKD in the germline V gene. The CDR3 is CAISERGQMNTEAFF. Written as DNA, the CDR3 is TGTGCCATCAGTGAGAGGGGACAAATGAACACTGAAGCTTTCTTT.

This clonotype was found many times. This chain links TRBV2 with TRBJ2-3, with 10 nucleotides matching TRBD1. Trimming took 3 bases from V and 6 from J; bases not matched to a gene: 12. The CDR3 length is 17 residues. From germline, CDR1 is SNHLY and CDR2 FYNNEI. The CDR3: CASSDSDRGKFEDTQYF. The DNA of the CDR3 is TGTGCCAGCAGTGACTCGGACAGGGGGAAATTTGAGGATACGCAGTATTTT.

This clonotype was found many times. The chain carries TRBV3-1 and TRBJ1-2; weak D call: TRBD1 (5 bases). The CDR3 has 15 amino acids. V lost 0 bases and J lost 5, with 13 bases in between. From germline, CDR1 is LGHDT and CDR2 YNNKEL (reference sequence). CDR3 coding DNA: TGTGCCAGCAGCCAAGATTCACAGGATTTATATGGCTACACCTTC. It is translated as CASSQDSQDLYGYTF.

This clonotype was counted many times. The V and J genes are TRBV6-1 and TRBJ1-5; 7 positions match TRBD1. V lost 3 bases to trimming and J lost 4 bases; unmatched junction nucleotides: 6. Germline V CDR1 and CDR2: MNHNS, SASEGT. The CDR3 contains 15 residues. The CDR3, as DNA: TGTGCCAGCAGTGACTCCAGGGGGATAAATCAGCCCCAGCATTTT. Protein product: CASSDSRGINQPQHF.

Ten or more counts support this clonotype. J is TRBJ2-7 and V is TRBV30; D might be TRBD2 (5 bases). The germline V gene has CDR1 GTSNPN and CDR2 SVGIG (reference sequence). The CDR3 is 12 residues long. The germline V and J ends were trimmed by 4 bases and 11 bases, with 18 bases remaining between them. The CDR3 nucleotides are TGTGCCTGGACCCGGGAAGGAGCGGCTAAGTACTTC. Protein: CAWTREGAAKYF. Combining the CDR3 with reference TRBV30 and TRBJ2-7 gives the whole variable domain SQTIHQWPATLVQPVGSPLSLECTVEGTSNPNLYWYRQAAGRGLQLLFYSVGIGQISSEVPQNLSASRPQDRQFILSSKKLLLSDSGFYLCAWTREGAAKYFGPGTRLTVT.

This clonotype was recorded many times. The rearrangement uses TRBV12-5 and TRBJ2-1; 10 positions agree with TRBD2. The trim removed 2 bases at V and 7 bases at J, leaving 11 bases unmatched. The germline V gene has CDR1 LGHNT and CDR2 FRNRAP. The length of the CDR3 is 17 residues. In nucleotides, the CDR3 is TGTGCTAGTGGTTTGTTGACTAGCGGGCGCATGAAGAATGAGCAGTTCTTC. As protein: CASGLLTSGRMKNEQFF.

At least ten counts were recorded for this clonotype. The V call is TRBV5-4, the J call TRBJ2-5; TRBD1 matches 9 bases. The CDR3 sequence is 15 residues long. Germline trimming cut 0 bases from V and 5 bases from J; bases unmatched to any gene: 5. Germline CDR1 reads SGHNT; CDR2 reads YYREEE (reference sequence). The CDR3 DNA follows: TGTGCCAGCAGCTTGGCCGGGACAGGGAGGGAGACCCAGTACTTC. Translation gives CASSLAGTGRETQYF.

This clonotype was found many times. The chain uses TRBV12-3 or TRBV12-4 and TRBJ2-2, with a tentative D call TRBD2 (6 bases). V lost 8 bases, J lost 6 bases, and 13 bases lay in between. The length of the CDR3 is 13 residues. The CDR3 nucleotides are TGTGCCAGCTCCCGCGGGGTTTCCGGGGAGCTGTTTTTT. Protein: CASSRGVSGELFF.